This TCR beta chain came from a study of blood T cells in healthy people across ages. Study background: T cells yielded about one barcoded beta molecule per two cells through template switching.

The V end was cut by 5 bases, the J end by 3 bases, with 13 bases between. The CDR3 is 14 residues long. Germline CDR1 is SNHLY and CDR2 is FYNNEI. Study-wide findings and caveats: No conclusive comparison of naive versus antigen-experienced cells was possible with unsorted PBMCs.

Isolation per sample recovered at least 7 million PBMCs. Next came a second PCR, run for roughly 7 to 12 cycles, which used a sample-barcoded 5' primer along with a J-beta primer mix. Unique molecular identifiers of 12 random nucleotides labeled each cDNA. TCRdb re-analysed the 5' RACE reads in MiXCR, keeping a single row per CDR3 protein. The sample consists of 1.5 million to 2 million distinct CDR3 sequences, more than 35% of them appearing once. In regard to this clonotype: Its antigen is unknown.

Sequenced: blood. The chain has TRBV2 and TRBJ1-1; D remains unclear. The clonotype was recovered from a human donor in good health. Written as DNA, the CDR3 is TGTGCCAGCAGTTGGGCGGGGAGGGACACTGAAGCTTTCTTT. Residues: CASSWAGRDTEAFF.